This is a list of T cell receptor beta chains from one sample in a study of T cell changes during pregnancy in multiple sclerosis. Sequencing used immunoSEQ multiplex PCR; TCRdb keeps in-frame clones, though not all of them. The data show 55,000 to 75,000 clones, around 92% seen once. The material was peripheral blood, obtained in the third trimester of pregnancy. These receptors were collected from a female donor in good health, enrolled as a control in a pregnancy study. Both conserved end residues are part of each CDR3. A D gene is named only where the DNA matches it firmly. Not every row has a clone size; where given, it reads once, few, many or a size class.

TRBJ2-2	TRBV18	.	once	TGTGCCAGCTCAGCGGACGGGGAGCTGTTTTTT	CASSADGELFF
TRBJ2-1	TRBV6-5	.	.	TGTGCCAGCAGTTTGGTAAAAGGGGGAACCTACAATGAGCAGTTCTTC	CASSLVKGGTYNEQFF
TRBJ2-1	TRBV11-2	TRBD2	.	TGTGCCAGCAGCTCTAGCGGGAGCTCCTACAATGAGCAGTTCTTC	CASSSSGSSYNEQFF
TRBJ1-2	TRBV15	TRBD1	.	TGTGCCACCAGCTTGAACAGGGGGCTTAACTATGGCTACACCTTC	CATSLNRGLNYGYTF
TRBJ1-1	TRBV29-1	.	few	TGCAGCGTTGTATATCCTGAAGCTTTCTTT	CSVVYPEAFF
TRBJ2-7	TRBV10-3	TRBD2	.	TGTGCCATCAGTGGAGGGACTAGTAACTACGAGCAGTACTTC	CAISGGTSNYEQYF
TRBJ2-5	TRBV6-6	.	.	TGTGCCAGCAGTTACATAACACAAGAGACCCAGTACTTC	CASSYITQETQYF
TRBJ1-5	TRBV7-3	.	few	TGTGCCAGCACCGACACGGGCAGCCCCGGGGCCCAGCATTTT	CASTDTGSPGAQHF
TRBJ2-3	TRBV4-1	.	.	TGCGCCAGCAGCTCAGAATGGGGGGTCGGGGATACGCAGTATTTT	CASSSEWGVGDTQYF
TRBJ2-7	TRBV10-3	TRBD2	.	TGTGCCATCAGTGATTCCCTAGCGGGAGCCTACGAGCAGTACTTC	CAISDSLAGAYEQYF
TRBJ2-7	TRBV18	.	.	TGTGCCAGCTCACCACCGGGAGGTTCCTACGAGCAGTACTTC	CASSPPGGSYEQYF
TRBJ2-1	TRBV14	.	.	TGTGCCAGCAGCCAGTCGGGACTCCGAGAGGGTGAGCAGTTCTTC	CASSQSGLREGEQFF
TRBJ1-1	TRBV19	.	.	TGTGCCAGTAGTATTTCTAGGAACACTGAAGCTTTCTTT	CASSISRNTEAFF
TRBJ2-3	TRBV4-1	.	once	TGCGCCAGCAGCCAAGTACGGTACTCTAGCACAGATACGCAGTATTTT	CASSQVRYSSTDTQYF
TRBJ2-1	TRBV19	.	.	TGTGCCAGTAGTATAGATGGTGCTTTTAGGGGCTACAATGAGCAGTTCTTC	CASSIDGAFRGYNEQFF
TRBJ1-2	TRBV2	TRBD1	once	TGTGCCAGCAGGCGGGACAGCTTGAATGGCTACACCTTC	CASRRDSLNGYTF
TRBJ2-6	TRBV19	.	.	TGTGCCAGTAGTACAGCAGGGCTCGGAGGGGCCAACGTCCTGACTTTC	CASSTAGLGGANVLTF
TRBJ2-7	TRBV7-2	.	.	TGTGCCAGCAGCAGGGGGCGGGACTACGAGCAGTACTTC	CASSRGRDYEQYF
TRBJ1-1	TRBV5-1	.	.	TGCGCCAGCAGCTTTGAAGGGGTGGCCACTGAAGCTTTCTTT	CASSFEGVATEAFF
TRBJ1-1	TRBV28	.	.	TGTGCCAGCAGTGACACCAAAGCTTTCTTT	CASSDTKAFF
TRBJ1-2	TRBV29-1	.	.	TGCAGCGTAGTCACACAGGGAGTTGGCTATGGCTACACCTTC	CSVVTQGVGYGYTF
TRBJ1-2	TRBV27	TRBD1	once	TGTGCCAGCAGTTTAGGGGGACAGGGGGCGTCTGGCTACACCTTC	CASSLGGQGASGYTF
TRBJ2-6	TRBV7-8	.	.	TGTGCCAGCAGCTGGACGGAGGGCGCGGGGGCCGGGGCCAACGTCCTGACTTTC	CASSWTEGAGAGANVLTF
TRBJ2-7	TRBV18	.	.	TGTGCCAGCTCACGAGGACAGAACCCCCCCGAGCAGTACTTC	CASSRGQNPPEQYF
TRBJ1-2	TRBV5-5	.	once	TGTGCCAGCAGCTTGACAGAGATCTATGGCTACACCTTC	CASSLTEIYGYTF
TRBJ2-3	TRBV10-3	TRBD2	.	TGTGCCATCAGTGAACCTCAACCGGGACTACCCTTCACAGATACGCAGTATTTT	CAISEPQPGLPFTDTQYF
TRBJ1-1	TRBV19	TRBD1	.	TGTGCCAGTAGTCCGGACTGGAACAGGGGCACTGAAGCTTTCTTT	CASSPDWNRGTEAFF
TRBJ2-1	TRBV19	.	.	TGTGCCAGTAGTAACTTCTTAAGCTCCTACAATGAGCAGTTCTTC	CASSNFLSSYNEQFF
TRBJ2-3	TRBV27	TRBD2	.	TGTGCCGCCTCAAGGGGAGGGCTCTCAGATACGCAGTATTTT	CAASRGGLSDTQYF
TRBJ1-4	TRBV20-1	.	.	TGCAGTGCTCACCTAGGGGGTCCGATTTTT	CSAHLGGPIF
TRBJ2-2	TRBV2	.	.	TGTGCCAGCAGTCTTACAGGGTCGGAGGGGGAGCTGTTTTTT	CASSLTGSEGELFF
TRBJ1-6	TRBV6-1	TRBD1	.	TGTGCCAGCGGACAGGGGGATTCACCCCTCCACTTT	CASGQGDSPLHF
TRBJ1-5	TRBV11-3	.	.	TGTGCCAGCAGCTTAGATCCACAGGATTATAGCAATCAGCCCCAGCATTTT	CASSLDPQDYSNQPQHF
TRBJ1-1	TRBV28	.	once	TGTGCCAGCAGTTTATTCCGCACTGAAGCTTTCTTT	CASSLFRTEAFF
TRBJ2-7	TRBV27	TRBD1	.	TGTGCCAGCAGTAGGACAGGAACGTACGAGCAGTACTTC	CASSRTGTYEQYF
TRBJ2-1	TRBV9	TRBD2	.	TGTGCCAGCAGCGTTGGACTAGCGGGAATGGCCCCACCTTGGGGGGATGAGCAGTTCTTC	CASSVGLAGMAPPWGDEQFF
TRBJ1-2	TRBV5-1	.	.	TGCGCCAGCAGCTTGGCCACAGGGCGATATGGCTACACCTTC	CASSLATGRYGYTF
TRBJ2-7	TRBV5-1	.	.	TGCGCCAGCACCGGGGGACAGAGCTACGAGCAGTACTTC	CASTGGQSYEQYF
TRBJ1-2	TRBV30	TRBD1	.	TGTGCCTGGAGGGGACAGGGATACTATGGCTACACCTTC	CAWRGQGYYGYTF
TRBJ1-5	TRBV6-5	.	.	TGTGCCAGCAGACGACAGTCCAATCAGCCCCAGCATTTT	CASRRQSNQPQHF
TRBJ2-4	TRBV9	TRBD1	.	TGTGCCAGCAGCCCGTTGGACAGGGAGGCATCGATGGCCAAAAACATTCAGTACTTC	CASSPLDREASMAKNIQYF
TRBJ2-1	TRBV28	.	.	TGTGCCAGCGCTGGCGGGACCTACAATGAGCAGTTCTTC	CASAGGTYNEQFF
TRBJ2-3	TRBV6-6	TRBD2	.	TGTGCCAGCAGGGCGGGAGGCTCAGATACGCAGTATTTT	CASRAGGSDTQYF
TRBJ1-5	TRBV6-5	TRBD1	.	TGTGCCAGCAGTTTACAGGGGGGGTATCAGCCCCAGCATTTT	CASSLQGGYQPQHF
TRBJ1-4	TRBV6-5	.	.	TGTGCCAGCAGTTACTCCCGGGGGGAAAAACTGTTTTTT	CASSYSRGEKLFF
TRBJ1-4	TRBV10-3	.	.	TGTGCCATCAGAGGGGTTGGGGCTGAAAAACTGTTTTTT	CAIRGVGAEKLFF